Below, 15 T cell receptor beta chains from the same sample are listed, as sequenced in a study of blood T cell repertoires in COVID-19. Clones were read by immunoSEQ multiplex PCR, and TCRdb kept only the in-frame ones, dropping some. Here the sample spans around 240,000 clones, approximately 85% being singletons. The specimen was PBMCs or T cells enriched from blood (not recorded which). These receptor sequences come from a woman aged 50 to 60 who had recovered from COVID-19.

V usage is TRBV5-5 and J usage is TRBJ1-2, with TRBD1 matching 8 bases. The ends lost 4 bases at V and 3 bases at J; junction bases unmatched: 5. The CDR3 has 14 amino acids. Germline V gene lookup returns CDR1 SGHKS and CDR2 YYEKEE (reference sequence). CDR3 nucleotide sequence: TGTGCCAGCAGCCCGCTGACAGGGGACTATGGCTACACCTTC. Protein product: CASSPLTGDYGYTF.

The chain joins TRBV6-5 to TRBJ2-1, with 8 bases identical to TRBD1. The CDR3 extends over 15 amino acids. Germline V gives CDR1 MNHEY, CDR2 SVGAGI. The V and J ends lost 6 bases and 9 bases, in that order; junction bases with no gene match: 13. This chain's CDR3 is CASSDDRGFRSEQFF. The CDR3 DNA reads as TGTGCCAGCAGCGACGACAGGGGTTTTCGGAGTGAGCAGTTCTTC.

The gene calls are TRBV20-1 and TRBJ2-1, with TRBD2 as a possible D gene (6 bases). CDR3 length: 15 amino acids. Germline CDR1 reads DFQATT; CDR2 reads SNEGSKA (reference sequence). V was trimmed by 5 bases and J by 4 bases, leaving 18 bases between them. CDR3 bases: TGCAGTGCTGGTGGGGGAGGTCCTTCTTACAATGAGCAGTTCTTC. Protein sequence: CSAGGGGPSYNEQFF.

The V and J genes are TRBV7-2 and TRBJ2-7; no clear D. V dropped 5 bases and J dropped 2 bases, with 13 bases sitting between them. The CDR3 totals 14 residues. Germline CDR1 SGHTA, CDR2 FQGNSA. DNA of the CDR3: TGTGCCAGCAGCCAAAAAGCCCGAGCCTACGAGCAGTACTTC. Translating it yields CASSQKARAYEQYF.

The CDR3 here is CSAQGQPNTEAFF. DNA of the CDR3: TGCAGCGCTCAGGGACAGCCGAACACTGAAGCTTTCTTT. J is TRBJ1-1 and V is TRBV29-1, with 7 positions matching TRBD1. The CDR3 covers 13 residues. With 7 bases clipped from V and 1 base from J, the junction kept 6 bases outside the gene matches. Per the germline V gene, CDR1 is SQVTM and CDR2 is ANQGSEA.

The V and J genes are TRBV19 and TRBJ2-3, with D unclear. V was cut by 4 bases and J by 1 base, with 15 bases left in between. CDR1 LNHDA and CDR2 SQIVND come from the germline V gene (reference sequence). The length of the CDR3 is 16 residues. The CDR3 is CASSRYWARGTDTQYF. DNA for the CDR3: TGTGCCAGTAGTAGATACTGGGCCCGCGGCACAGATACGCAGTATTTT.

This clone was seen more than once but under ten times. The V and J genes are TRBV28 and TRBJ1-1; TRBD1 might be the D (6 bases). Deletions cut 6 bases from V and 0 bases from J, with 14 bases between. Germline assignment: CDR1 MDHEN and CDR2 SYDVKM. This CDR3 region has 15 residues. The CDR3 loop is CASSTRGAMNTEAFF. The CDR3 DNA is TGTGCCAGCAGCACCAGGGGAGCTATGAACACTGAAGCTTTCTTT.

This clone appeared a single time. This sequence joins TRBV14 and TRBJ2-1; 9 bases align to TRBD1. This CDR3 comprises 14 residues. In germline, CDR1 is SGHDN, CDR2 FVKESK. J was trimmed by 7 bases and V by 4 bases; bases with no gene match: 5. The CDR3 spells CASSPGTGFNEQFF. The CDR3 region has the DNA TGTGCCAGCAGCCCCGGGACAGGGTTTAATGAGCAGTTCTTC.

The rearrangement links TRBV30 to TRBJ1-5; 7 positions agree with TRBD1. Unmatched junction bases numbered 11, after V lost 2 bases and J lost 7 bases. CDR1 is GTSNPN, CDR2 SVGIG, per germline (reference sequence). The CDR3 contains 15 residues. The CDR3 spells CAWSSMTGTHQPQHF. For the CDR3, the DNA is TGTGCCTGGAGTTCCATGACAGGGACCCACCAGCCCCAGCATTTT.

The chain links TRBV5-1 to TRBJ1-1, with unresolved D. The V end was cut by 7 bases, the J end by 3 bases, with 7 bases between. Germline loops: CDR1 SGHRS, CDR2 YFSETQ. This CDR3 is 11 amino acids long. The CDR3 nucleotides read TGCGCCAGCCAGTTGGACACTGAAGCTTTCTTT. Residues: CASQLDTEAFF.

The J gene is TRBJ2-2, the V gene TRBV29-1, with D possibly TRBD1 on 6 matching bases. The CDR3 has 13 amino acids. The ends were cut back, 4 bases at V and 7 bases at J, with 13 bases in the middle. Germline CDR1 is SQVTM and CDR2 is ANQGSEA. CDR3 residues: CSVAQGLGGELFF. CDR3 coding DNA: TGCAGCGTTGCACAGGGATTGGGCGGGGAGCTGTTTTTT.

The chain carries TRBV28 and TRBJ2-3, with 9 positions matching TRBD2. This CDR3 is 16 amino acids long. Germline V gene sequence: CDR1 MDHEN, CDR2 SYDVKM. With V trimmed by 5 bases and J by 9 bases, 15 bases remained unmatched. The DNA of the CDR3 is TGTGCCAGCAGTCTCCTCCGGGGACTAGCCGAGGGGACGCAGTATTTT. Residues: CASSLLRGLAEGTQYF.

CDR3 coding DNA: TGTGCCAGCAGCTTAGGTTGGCTAGCGGGAGAATCCTACAATGAGCAGTTCTTC. Translating gives CASSLGWLAGESYNEQFF. V and J are TRBV5-6 and TRBJ2-1, with TRBD2 matching 10 bases. The CDR3 loop spans 18 amino acids. Trimming took 2 bases from V and 1 from J; bases not matched to a gene: 9. CDR1 SGHDT and CDR2 YYEEEE come from the germline V gene.

The chain carries TRBV28 and TRBJ2-7, with D perhaps TRBD2 (6 bases). The length of the CDR3 is 13 residues. Germline CDR1 is MDHEN and CDR2 is SYDVKM. The V and J ends lost 2 bases and 4 bases respectively, with 9 bases between them. CDR3 amino acids: CASSLAGRYEQYF. CDR3 nucleotide sequence: TGTGCCAGCAGTTTAGCGGGAAGGTACGAGCAGTACTTC. Complete variable domain (other parts from reference TRBV28 and TRBJ2-7): DVKVTQSSRYLVKRTGEKVFLECVQDMDHENMFWYRQDPGLGLRLIYFSYDVKMKEKGDIPEGYSVSREKKERFSLILESASTNQTSMYLCASSLAGRYEQYFGPGTRLTVT.

As regards this clone: Other nucleotide sequences in the sample specify the same CDR3. The rearrangement uses TRBV19 and TRBJ1-1, with 7 bases matching TRBD1. V was clipped by 5 bases and J by 1 base; unmatched bases: 4. Germline lookup yields CDR1 LNHDA and CDR2 SQIVND (reference sequence). The CDR3 contains 14 residues. CDR3 nucleotides: TGTGCCAGTAGTCGAAGACAGGGGAACACTGAAGCTTTCTTT. This translates into CASSRRQGNTEAFF.